These 22 T cell receptor beta chains share one sample of origin, sequenced in a study of CD8 T cells in Susac syndrome. RNA, at roughly 0.45 to 1 ug, was reverse transcribed with random hexamers. Using its own MiXCR run on the immunoSEQ multiplex PCR reads, TCRdb lists one record per CDR3 protein. The sample comprises about 190,000 distinct CDR3 sequences, approximately 95% of which are singletons, and approximately 0.16% rests with the top ten. Sequencing used CD8+ T cells from PBMCs. The origin of the receptors is a human donor with Susac syndrome.

The chain links TRBV5-4 to TRBJ2-2; 8 bases map to TRBD1. CDR3 length: 17 amino acids. Germline assignment: CDR1 SGHNT and CDR2 YYREEE (reference sequence). V was clipped by 0 bases and J by 5 bases; unmatched bases: 9. The CDR3 loop reads CASSLAGQGAWTGELFF. CDR3 DNA sequence: TGTGCCAGCAGCTTGGCCGGGCAGGGGGCTTGGACCGGGGAGCTGTTTTTT.

The V and J genes are TRBV7-2 and TRBJ1-6, with D tentatively TRBD1 (6 bases). The CDR3 spans 17 residues. The germline V and J ends were trimmed by 1 base and 5 bases, with 15 bases remaining between them. The germline gives CDR1 SGHTA, CDR2 FQGNSA. The CDR3 coding sequence is TGTGCCAGCAGCTTAGTGGCAGGGGCGGCCCATAATTCACCCCTCCACTTT. This sequence encodes CASSLVAGAAHNSPLHF.

The chain uses TRBV5-1 and TRBJ2-2, with 12 bases that match TRBD1. Trimming at V came to 5 bases and at J to 4 bases, leaving 6 bases not matched to a gene. CDR1 is SGHRS and CDR2 is YFSETQ in the germline V gene. The CDR3 extends over 16 amino acids. The CDR3: CASSSGTGGITGELFF. Here the CDR3 DNA reads TGCGCCAGCAGTTCCGGGACAGGGGGCATCACCGGGGAGCTGTTTTTT.

The chain carries TRBV9 and TRBJ2-5; D uncertain. CDR3 length: 14 residues. The V end was cut by 4 bases, the J end by 1 base, with 11 bases between. Germline CDR1 is SGDLS and CDR2 is YYNGEE. CDR3 protein: CASSPLKGQETQYF. The CDR3 DNA reads as TGTGCCAGCAGCCCACTAAAGGGCCAAGAGACCCAGTACTTC.

The chain combines TRBV7-8 with TRBJ2-2; D gene ambiguous. This CDR3 comprises 14 residues. Trimming left V 8 bases short and J 0 bases short, with 10 bases between. CDR1 is SGHVS, CDR2 FQNEAQ, per germline. CDR3 DNA: TGTGCCAGCCCCGGCGGAGCGAACACCGGGGAGCTGTTTTTT. Translation: CASPGGANTGELFF.

The rearrangement links TRBV18 to TRBJ2-5, with 7 nucleotides matching TRBD2. J was trimmed by 3 bases and V by 3 bases; bases with no gene match: 4. The CDR3 totals 14 residues. The germline gives CDR1 KGHSH, CDR2 LQKENI. CDR3 loop: CASSPFLAEETQYF. The CDR3 nucleotides read TGTGCCAGCTCACCCTTTCTAGCGGAAGAGACCCAGTACTTC.

The rearrangement links TRBV9 to TRBJ2-2; TRBD2 aligns across 11 bases. Germline CDR1 reads SGDLS; CDR2 reads YYNGEE. This CDR3 is 16 amino acids long. V lost 2 bases, J lost 6 bases, and 6 bases stayed unmatched. CDR3 protein: CASSVSSGGAPGELFF. DNA for the CDR3: TGTGCCAGCAGCGTTAGTAGCGGGGGGGCCCCCGGGGAGCTGTTTTTT.

The chain has TRBV11-2 and TRBJ2-5; no firm D call. This CDR3 is built from 14 residues. Germline-derived CDR1 and CDR2 are SGHAT and FQNNGV. Trimming left V 6 bases short and J 3 bases short, with 14 bases between. The CDR3, as DNA: TGTGCCAGCAGTCTCTGGGGTGGGGAAGAGACCCAGTACTTC. It encodes CASSLWGGEETQYF.

The rearrangement uses TRBV9 and TRBJ1-5; a possible D gene is TRBD1 (5 bases). The ends were cut back, 0 bases at V and 0 bases at J, with 7 bases in the middle. This CDR3 spans 15 amino acids. Germline CDR1 is SGDLS and CDR2 is YYNGEE. CDR3 loop: CASSVGQGSNQPQHF. For the CDR3, the DNA is TGTGCCAGCAGCGTAGGGCAGGGTAGCAATCAGCCCCAGCATTTT.

The chain combines TRBV30 with TRBJ2-7; D possibly matches TRBD1 or TRBD2 (7 bases each). CDR1 is GTSNPN, CDR2 SVGIG, per germline (reference sequence). V was cut by 3 bases and J by 6 bases, with 18 bases left in between. This CDR3 spans 14 amino acids. This chain's CDR3 is CAWSSGGESSEQYF. The CDR3 bases are TGTGCCTGGAGCTCAGGGGGGGAATCGAGCGAGCAGTACTTC.

V usage is TRBV9 and J usage is TRBJ1-5; D is unresolved. The CDR3 consists of 13 residues. Trimming took off 1 base at V and 2 bases at J, with 4 bases between the two ends. The V gene's germline CDR1 is SGDLS and CDR2 YYNGEE. CDR3 region: CASSVSGNQPQHF. CDR3 nucleotides: TGTGCCAGCAGCGTATCGGGCAATCAGCCCCAGCATTTT.

V gene TRBV20-1 combines with J gene TRBJ2-7, with TRBD2 matching 7 bases. Germline trimming cut 6 bases from V and 2 bases from J; bases unmatched to any gene: 4. Germline CDR1 and CDR2: DFQATT and SNEGSKA (reference sequence). The CDR3 spans 12 residues. The CDR3 loop is CSAASGTYEQYF. The CDR3 DNA reads as TGCAGTGCAGCTAGCGGAACCTACGAGCAGTACTTC.

The V and J genes are TRBV7-9 and TRBJ1-2, with TRBD1 identical over 8 bases. The germline V gene has CDR1 SEHNR and CDR2 FQNEAQ (reference sequence). The CDR3 has 14 residues. V was clipped by 5 bases and J by 4 bases; unmatched bases: 6. The CDR3 is CASSPPGQAYGYTF. The CDR3 DNA sequence: TGTGCCAGCAGCCCGCCGGGACAGGCCTATGGCTACACCTTC. Supplemented by reference TRBV7-9 and TRBJ1-2, the full variable domain reads DTGVSQNPRHKITKRGQNVTFRCDPISEHNRLYWYRQTLGQGPEFLTYFQNEAQLEKSRLLSDRFSAERPKGSFSTLEIQRTEQGDSAMYLCASSPPGQAYGYTFGSGTRLTVV.

The chain carries TRBV19 and TRBJ2-5; D gene uncertain. This CDR3 is 14 amino acids long. CDR1 and CDR2 (germline): LNHDA, SQIVND (reference sequence). V was shortened by 7 bases and J by 2 bases, with 14 bases between the two germline ends. The CDR3 DNA sequence: TGTGCCAGTACAGATGAAAGTCCACAAGAGACCCAGTACTTC. This codes for CASTDESPQETQYF.

J is TRBJ2-3 and V is TRBV12-3 or TRBV12-4; the D call may be TRBD1 or TRBD2 (5 bases each). The length of the CDR3 is 15 residues. V gave up 0 bases and J gave up 5 bases, with 12 bases separating them. CDR3 nucleotides: TGTGCCAGCAGTTTAGCCGCAGGGAGTTTAGATACGCAGTATTTT. This sequence encodes CASSLAAGSLDTQYF.

The rearrangement uses TRBV7-9 and TRBJ2-7; weak D call: TRBD1 (6 bases). V lost 5 bases to trimming and J lost 0 bases, with 17 bases between them. This CDR3 has 16 residues. Germline V gives CDR1 SEHNR, CDR2 FQNEAQ (reference sequence). CDR3 DNA sequence: TGTGCCAGCAGCCCATACGGGACAACCAGCTCCTACGAGCAGTACTTC. Amino acids: CASSPYGTTSSYEQYF.

The chain links TRBV7-6 to TRBJ1-6, with D hard to call. CDR1 and CDR2 from the germline V gene are SGHVS and FNYEAQ. The V and J ends lost 5 bases and 7 bases respectively, with 15 bases between them. The CDR3 consists of 15 residues. CDR3 nucleotides: TGTGCCAGCAGCCCCGACGGGGAGAGGAATTCACCCCTCCACTTT. Protein product: CASSPDGERNSPLHF.

The CDR3 coding sequence is TGCGCCAGCAGCCGCGGACACGAGCAGTACTTC. Amino acid sequence: CASSRGHEQYF. V is TRBV5-1 and J is TRBJ2-7, with unresolved D. Germline values: CDR1 SGHRS, CDR2 YFSETQ. Trimming pared 4 bases from V and 5 bases from J, leaving 7 bases between. The CDR3 consists of 11 residues.

The chain carries TRBV5-1 and TRBJ2-1; D is ambiguous. The V end lost 3 bases, the J end lost 6 bases, and 4 bases lay between the germline ends. CDR1 and CDR2 (germline): SGHRS, YFSETQ. This CDR3 region has 11 residues. The CDR3: CASSSINEQFF. CDR3 coding DNA: TGCGCCAGCAGCTCGATCAATGAGCAGTTCTTC. Together with reference TRBV5-1 and TRBJ2-1, the CDR3 gives the full variable domain: KAGVTQTPRYLIKTRGQQVTLSCSPISGHRSVSWYQQTPGQGLQFLFEYFSETQRNKGNFPGRFSGRQFSNSRSEMNVSTLELGDSALYLCASSSINEQFFGPGTRLTVL.

The chain couples TRBV19 to TRBJ1-5; D remains unclear. Germline-derived CDR1 and CDR2 are LNHDA and SQIVND (reference sequence). The CDR3 totals 14 residues. Trimming took off 3 bases at V and 4 bases at J, with 10 bases between the two ends. The DNA for the CDR3 is TGTGCCAGTAGTATGGAGGGTACTAATCAGCCCCAGCATTTT. Its protein is CASSMEGTNQPQHF.

The chain couples TRBV19 to TRBJ1-4, with unresolved D. The CDR3 is 15 amino acids. Germline-derived CDR1 and CDR2 are LNHDA and SQIVND (reference sequence). V shed 8 bases and J shed 4 bases, with 17 bases lying between them. The CDR3 is CASRLLVSNNEKLFF. The CDR3 nucleotides read TGTGCCAGTCGTCTCCTTGTTAGCAATAATGAAAAACTGTTTTTT. The full variable domain, completed using reference TRBV19 and TRBJ1-4, is DGGITQSPKYLFRKEGQNVTLSCEQNLNHDAMYWYRQDPGQGLRLIYYSQIVNDFQKGDIAEGYSVSREKKESFPLTVTSAQKNPTAFYLCASRLLVSNNEKLFFGSGTQLSVL.

V usage is TRBV7-9 and J usage is TRBJ2-2; D not resolved. CDR1 SEHNR and CDR2 FQNEAQ come from the germline V gene (reference sequence). The CDR3 is 18 amino acids. With 1 base removed from V and 6 bases from J, the gap between germline ends came to 21 bases. The DNA for the CDR3 is TGTGCCAGCAGCTTAGTCTTCGCCCCCGCCAGATCGGCCGGGGAGCTGTTTTTT. Amino acids: CASSLVFAPARSAGELFF.